This TCR beta chain was sequenced in a study of T-cell reconstitution after alpha-beta-depleted transplantation in children. This clonotype has ten or more counts. The CDR3 extends over 14 amino acids. The V segment lost 8 bases and the J segment 1 base; nucleotides outside the gene matches: 5. Germline loops: CDR1 MDHEN, CDR2 SYDVKM. This sample's TCRbeta library carried unique molecular identifier barcodes. One entry per CDR3 protein, called by TCRdb with MiXCR from the PCR reads. This sample carries approximately 97,000 distinct CDR3 sequences, 6% of them seen once, and the ten largest clones take about 6%.

This receptor was taken from a female patient under 10 years old who had a stem cell transplant for Fanconi anemia, so the T cells may come from the graft donor. The chain is built from TRBV28 and TRBJ2-1, with TRBD1 matching 7 bases. The source material was PBMCs, mostly from graft donor cells, sampled 60 days after TCRalphabeta/CD19-depleted stem cell transplant. The CDR3 DNA reads as TGTGCCAGCGACAGGGTAGGGTCCTACAATGAGCAGTTCTTC. Residues: CASDRVGSYNEQFF.